The source of this T cell receptor beta chain is a study of shared clonotypes between healthy human individuals. About the study: Three CD4 naive, three CD4 memory, two CD8 naive and one CD8 memory plate were used per donor. Findings of the study overall: It was the non-shared clonotypes that had lower generation probabilities than clonotypes shared by all four donors.

Points on this clone: The antigen is unknown. Other DNA sequences within the sample encode an identical CDR3.

V was shortened by 5 bases and J by 0 bases, with 8 bases between the two germline ends. Germline V CDR1 and CDR2: GTSNPN, SVGIG (reference sequence). This CDR3 region has 12 residues. The protocol was immunoSEQ multiplex PCR, while the TCRdb copy is restricted to in-frame clones and leaves out a portion. The sample yields roughly 2.6 million clones, more than 80% seen once. This chain uses TRBV30 with TRBJ2-7, with D unclear. This receptor was obtained from a man aged 18 to 30 in good health. The specimen was naive CD4+ T cells sorted from blood. Subset in this sample: CD45RA+ positively selected. DNA for the CDR3: TGTGCCTGGGGCCCGAGCTCCTACGAGCAGTACTTC. Encoded protein: CAWGPSSYEQYF.